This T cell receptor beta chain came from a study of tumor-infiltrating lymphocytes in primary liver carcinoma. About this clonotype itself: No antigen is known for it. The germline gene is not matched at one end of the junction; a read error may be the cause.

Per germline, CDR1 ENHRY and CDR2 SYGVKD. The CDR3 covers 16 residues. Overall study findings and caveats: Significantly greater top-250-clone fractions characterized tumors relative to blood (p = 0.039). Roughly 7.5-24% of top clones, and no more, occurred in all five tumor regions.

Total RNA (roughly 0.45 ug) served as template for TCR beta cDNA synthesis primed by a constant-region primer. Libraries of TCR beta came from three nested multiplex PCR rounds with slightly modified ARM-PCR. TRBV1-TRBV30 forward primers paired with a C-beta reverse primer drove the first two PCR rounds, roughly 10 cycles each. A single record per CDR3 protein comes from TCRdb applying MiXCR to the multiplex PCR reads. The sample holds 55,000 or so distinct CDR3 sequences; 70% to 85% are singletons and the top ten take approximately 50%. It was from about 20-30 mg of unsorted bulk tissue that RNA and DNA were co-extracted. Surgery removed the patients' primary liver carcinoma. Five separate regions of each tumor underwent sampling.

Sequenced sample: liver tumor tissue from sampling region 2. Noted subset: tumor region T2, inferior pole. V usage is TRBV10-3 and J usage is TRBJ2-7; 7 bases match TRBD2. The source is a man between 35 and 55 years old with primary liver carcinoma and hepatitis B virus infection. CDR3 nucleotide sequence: TGTGCCATCACTGAGAGGCTAGCGGACCGTCGGAACGAGCGGTACTTC. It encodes CAITERLADRRNERYF.